This TCR beta chain was identified in a study of blood T cell repertoires in COVID-19. At the level of the study: T cells, B-cell-depleted T cells, or PBMCs supplied cDNA or gDNA.

Per germline, CDR1 PRHDT and CDR2 FYEKMQ (reference sequence). Trimming left V 7 bases short and J 0 bases short, with 10 bases between. The CDR3 spans 13 residues. Sequencing used immunoSEQ multiplex PCR; TCRdb keeps in-frame clones, though not all of them. The table shows 300,000 to 350,000 clones, with more than 75% occurring only once. The origin of this receptor is a woman aged 45-65 years with COVID-19, enrolled during active disease. This rearrangement joins TRBV13 to TRBJ2-7; unclear D gene. Material: peripheral blood. The CDR3 DNA sequence: TGTGCCAGCACCGAAACTTCCTCCTACGAGCAGTACTTC. Translating gives CASTETSSYEQYF.